This entry lists 30 T cell receptor beta chains sequenced from one sample in a study of T cells after somatic rescue of genetic block. Generated by immunoSEQ multiplex PCR, the TCRdb table keeps only in-frame clones and is missing some. Of about 72,000 clones in the sample, approximately 91% were seen once. The sample taken for sequencing was peripheral blood mononuclear cells (PBMCs). These receptors came from a young man.

This chain joins TRBV7-3 and TRBJ2-1; 10 nucleotides match TRBD1. V lost 4 bases to trimming and J lost 7 bases; unmatched junction nucleotides: 4. CDR3 length equals 14 residues. Germline V CDR1 and CDR2: SGHTA, FQGTGA. CDR3 in DNA: TGTGCCAGCAGCTCCGGGACAGGGGATAATGAGCAGTTCTTC. It encodes CASSSGTGDNEQFF.

This rearrangement joins TRBV2 to TRBJ1-2; D ambiguous. This CDR3 has 14 residues. Germline CDR1 and CDR2: SNHLY and FYNNEI. V shed 7 bases and J shed 4 bases, with 16 bases lying between them. CDR3 coding DNA: TGTGCCAGCATCCCGGAGTCCAGAGCCTATGGCTACACCTTC. Translation gives CASIPESRAYGYTF.

The chain combines TRBV6-1 with TRBJ2-3, with 7 positions matching TRBD1. From germline, CDR1 is MNHNS and CDR2 SASEGT. CDR3 length: 15 amino acids. V dropped 6 bases and J dropped 0; count of bases not matched to a gene: 6. DNA for the CDR3: TGTGCCAGCAGAGGAGACAGGGAGAGCACAGATACGCAGTATTTT. Amino acids: CASRGDRESTDTQYF.

The rearrangement joins TRBV6-1 to TRBJ1-1, with 7 bases identical to TRBD1. Germline CDR1 is MNHNS and CDR2 is SASEGT. The ends lost 6 bases at V and 0 bases at J; junction bases unmatched: 4. This CDR3 has 14 residues. CDR3 DNA: TGTGCCAGCAGAACGGGACAGCTGAACACTGAAGCTTTCTTT. Protein product: CASRTGQLNTEAFF.

Note on this clone: One junction end disagrees with the germline gene, perhaps due to a read error. The chain recombines TRBV29-1 with TRBJ1-1; 9 bases are shared with TRBD1. CDR1 SQVTM and CDR2 ANQGSEA come from the germline V gene. This CDR3 is built from 13 residues. CDR3 nucleotide sequence: TGCAGCGTCGAAGGACAGGGGCCAGATGAAGCTTTCTTT. This gives the protein CSVEGQGPDEAFF.

The chain employs TRBV6-5 and TRBJ1-2; TRBD1 matches 7 bases. Germline V gene sequence: CDR1 MNHEY, CDR2 SVGAGI. The CDR3 has 14 residues. J was trimmed by 3 bases and V by 6 bases; bases with no gene match: 7. CDR3 nucleotides: TGTGCCAGCAGGCGACCGGGACAGCACTATGGCTACACCTTC. This encodes CASRRPGQHYGYTF.

This clone came up a few times. J is TRBJ2-4 and V is TRBV2, with D possibly called TRBD1 or TRBD2 (5 bases each). Germline V gives CDR1 SNHLY, CDR2 FYNNEI. The CDR3 is 15 amino acids. V lost 9 bases and J lost 2, with 17 bases in between. DNA of the CDR3: TGTGCCAGTACCGATCCCCGGGGCACCAAAAACATTCAGTACTTC. Amino acid sequence: CASTDPRGTKNIQYF.

The chain has TRBV19 and TRBJ2-2; D is unresolved. The CDR3 extends over 13 amino acids. The germline V and J ends were trimmed by 7 bases and 1 base, with 7 bases remaining between them. CDR1 is LNHDA, CDR2 SQIVND, per germline (reference sequence). This CDR3 is CASIEVNTGELFF. The CDR3 DNA reads as TGTGCCAGTATCGAGGTGAACACCGGGGAGCTGTTTTTT.

The chain joins TRBV28 to TRBJ2-1; D is perhaps TRBD2 (5 bases). CDR3 length: 18 residues. CDR1 MDHEN and CDR2 SYDVKM come from the germline V gene. Deletions cut 0 bases from V and 0 bases from J, with 15 bases between. For the CDR3, the DNA is TGTGCCAGCAGTTTATGGGGCCCCCGGGGTAGCTCCTACAATGAGCAGTTCTTC. The encoded protein is CASSLWGPRGSSYNEQFF.

This chain joins TRBV6-1 and TRBJ2-1, with D unresolved. V was cut by 1 base and J by 0 bases, with 7 bases left in between. The CDR3 covers 15 residues. CDR1 is MNHNS, CDR2 SASEGT, per germline. CDR3 DNA: TGTGCCAGCAGTGAAGGCCGTAGCTCCTACAATGAGCAGTTCTTC. Encoded protein: CASSEGRSSYNEQFF.

This clone was counted once. The J gene is TRBJ2-5, the V gene TRBV6-1; the D is unclear. Gene TRBJ2-7 matches the end of the DNA better, so the J call may be wrong. Germline CDR1 MNHNS, CDR2 SASEGT. The CDR3 has 13 amino acids. Here the CDR3 reads CASSERYGYEQYF. DNA of the CDR3: TGTGCCAGCAGTGAACGGTACGGCTACGAGCAGTACTTC.

This chain uses TRBV19 with TRBJ2-5, with a weak D call TRBD1 (5 bases). V was trimmed by 4 bases and J by 2 bases, leaving 8 bases between them. The germline V gene encodes CDR1 LNHDA and CDR2 SQIVND (reference sequence). The CDR3 has 13 residues. The CDR3 is CASSRQGQETQYF. The CDR3 nucleotides read TGTGCCAGTAGTAGGCAGGGACAAGAGACCCAGTACTTC. The full variable domain, completed using reference TRBV19 and TRBJ2-5, is DGGITQSPKYLFRKEGQNVTLSCEQNLNHDAMYWYRQDPGQGLRLIYYSQIVNDFQKGDIAEGYSVSREKKESFPLTVTSAQKNPTAFYLCASSRQGQETQYFGPGTRLLVL.

This chain connects TRBV7-9 to TRBJ2-7, with a weak D call TRBD2 (5 bases). The germline V gene has CDR1 SEHNR and CDR2 FQNEAQ (reference sequence). The V gene lost 1 base and the J gene lost 6 bases, with 13 bases spanning the gap. CDR3 length equals 14 residues. The CDR3 region has the DNA TGTGCCAGCAGCTTAGACTCCAGCGGAAGCGAGCAGTACTTC. This gives the protein CASSLDSSGSEQYF.

This clone was recorded only once. The CDR3 here is CASSLAGPSYEQYF. DNA for the CDR3: TGTGCCAGCAGCTTAGCTGGACCATCCTACGAGCAGTACTTC. The chain carries TRBV7-9 and TRBJ2-7, with D unresolved. CDR1 SEHNR and CDR2 FQNEAQ come from the germline V gene (reference sequence). This CDR3 region has 14 residues. V was trimmed by 0 bases and J by 1 base, leaving 7 bases between them.

This chain uses TRBV25-1 with TRBJ1-1; D unresolved. Deletions cut 5 bases from V and 1 base from J, with 8 bases between. CDR3 size: 13 residues. Per germline, CDR1 MGHDK and CDR2 SYGVNS. The CDR3 protein is CASSKTENTEAFF. The CDR3 DNA follows: TGTGCCAGCAGTAAGACGGAGAACACTGAAGCTTTCTTT.

The chain combines TRBV27 with TRBJ1-2, with D unresolved. Germline assignment: CDR1 MNHEY and CDR2 SMNVEV (reference sequence). V was trimmed by 5 bases and J by 0 bases, leaving 4 bases between them. This CDR3 has 12 residues. The chain's CDR3 is CASSNTNYGYTF. CDR3 nucleotide sequence: TGTGCCAGCAGTAACACTAACTATGGCTACACCTTC.

CDR3 bases: TGTGCCAGCAGTTATACTAAGGGGGGGGAGACCCAGTACTTC. This codes for CASSYTKGGETQYF. The rearrangement joins TRBV2 to TRBJ2-5; tentatively, D is TRBD2 (7 bases). CDR3 length equals 14 residues. V lost 5 bases and J lost 5, with 15 bases in between. Germline V lookup: CDR1 SNHLY, CDR2 FYNNEI.

The chain has TRBV4-1 and TRBJ1-1, with a weak D call TRBD1 (5 bases). Germline V gives CDR1 MGHRA, CDR2 YSYEKL. The CDR3 totals 15 residues. V shed 3 bases and J shed 4 bases, with 15 bases lying between them. CDR3 region: CASSQLRVGFTEAFF. The CDR3, as DNA: TGCGCCAGCAGCCAGCTCAGGGTAGGGTTCACTGAAGCTTTCTTT.

This chain links TRBV6-1 with TRBJ2-5; possible D gene TRBD1, 5 bases. This CDR3 spans 17 amino acids. V was pared by 4 bases and J by 1 base, with 19 bases between. In germline, CDR1 is MNHNS, CDR2 SASEGT. DNA of the CDR3: TGTGCCAGCAGTGCCCCCTTTTCTTGGGGCAGCCAAGAGACCCAGTACTTC. Translated, it gives CASSAPFSWGSQETQYF.

The chain is built from TRBV2 and TRBJ1-1; D gene unclear. The CDR3 length is 14 residues. Deletions cut 0 bases from V and 7 bases from J, with 12 bases between. Germline V lookup: CDR1 SNHLY, CDR2 FYNNEI. The CDR3 spells CASSEAGSPGEAFF. CDR3 DNA sequence: TGTGCCAGCAGTGAAGCGGGTTCCCCGGGTGAAGCTTTCTTT.

This clone appeared a single time. The genes are TRBV4-3 and TRBJ2-1; maybe TRBD2 (5 bases). V lost 4 bases and J lost 3, with 7 bases in between. CDR1 and CDR2 (germline): LGHNA, YSLEER. The CDR3 runs 13 residues. The CDR3 spells CASSPDYYNEQFF. DNA for the CDR3: TGCGCCAGCAGCCCCGACTACTACAATGAGCAGTTCTTC.

This rearrangement joins TRBV7-2 to TRBJ2-7, with TRBD2 identical over 7 bases. This CDR3 is 17 amino acids long. From germline, CDR1 is SGHTA and CDR2 FQGNSA. J gave up 4 bases and V 2 bases, and 14 bases lay outside the gene matches. The CDR3 reads CASSLRGGTAGAYEQYF. As DNA, the CDR3 is TGTGCCAGCAGCTTACGGGGAGGGACTGCGGGAGCATACGAGCAGTACTTC.

The chain couples TRBV6-5 to TRBJ2-5; D ambiguous. Trimming cost V 7 bases and J 2 bases, with 11 bases left between them. The CDR3 consists of 13 residues. Per the germline V gene, CDR1 is MNHEY and CDR2 is SVGAGI. The CDR3 DNA reads as TGTGCCAGCATTTCGCCAGGTCAAGAGACCCAGTACTTC. Translation gives CASISPGQETQYF.

CDR3 loop: CASSFLPPGPGELFF. Written as DNA, the CDR3 is TGTGCCAGCAGTTTCCTGCCCCCAGGGCCCGGGGAGCTGTTTTTT. This chain connects TRBV27 to TRBJ2-2; TRBD1 is a possible D gene (5 bases). Germline V gene data show CDR1 as MNHEY and CDR2 as SMNVEV (reference sequence). V shed 3 bases and J shed 6 bases, with 14 bases lying between them. The CDR3 runs 15 residues.

The V call is TRBV7-8, the J call TRBJ1-2; possibly TRBD1 for D (5 bases). Trimming left V 1 base short and J 4 bases short, with 13 bases between. The CDR3 has 15 residues. The germline V gene has CDR1 SGHVS and CDR2 FQNEAQ. The CDR3 nucleotides read TGTGCCAGCAGCTTAGTCGGGCAGGGAGGCTATGGCTACACCTTC. This encodes CASSLVGQGGYGYTF.

V usage is TRBV14 and J usage is TRBJ2-5; TRBD2 might be the D (5 bases). V was shortened by 3 bases and J by 2 bases, with 10 bases between the two germline ends. Looked up from germline, CDR1 is SGHDN and CDR2 is FVKESK. The CDR3 spans 14 residues. CDR3 DNA: TGTGCCAGCAGCCACGAGCGGAGTCAAGAGACCCAGTACTTC. It encodes CASSHERSQETQYF.

The chain uses TRBV7-9 and TRBJ2-5, with D perhaps TRBD2 (7 bases). This CDR3 contains 15 residues. Germline V lookup: CDR1 SEHNR, CDR2 FQNEAQ (reference sequence). Trimming removed 2 bases from V and 2 bases from J, with 12 bases in between. Written as DNA, the CDR3 is TGTGCCAGCAGCTTAAGGGGGGGGCCACAAGAGACCCAGTACTTC. It yields the protein CASSLRGGPQETQYF.

The rearrangement links TRBV13 to TRBJ2-1; 8 nucleotides align to TRBD2. Germline V CDR1 and CDR2: PRHDT, FYEKMQ (reference sequence). The CDR3 has 14 amino acids. The V gene end was trimmed by 6 bases and the J gene end by 0 bases; junction bases not matched to a gene: 1. Here the CDR3 DNA reads TGTGCCAGCAGTACTAGCGGCTCCTACAATGAGCAGTTCTTC. It translates to CASSTSGSYNEQFF.

The genes are TRBV10-3 and TRBJ1-4; tentatively, D is TRBD1 (5 bases). Germline V CDR1 and CDR2: ENHRY, SYGVKD. The CDR3 loop spans 14 amino acids. The ends were cut back, 3 bases at V and 7 bases at J, with 12 bases in the middle. CDR3 loop: CAISDRDGGEKLFF. In DNA, the CDR3 is TGTGCCATCAGTGACCGGGATGGGGGTGAAAAACTGTTTTTT.

This chain links TRBV4-1 with TRBJ2-1; D gene unclear. The length of the CDR3 is 15 residues. Trimming pared 0 bases from V and 0 bases from J, leaving 6 bases between. Germline CDR1 is MGHRA and CDR2 is YSYEKL. The CDR3: CASSQDQSSYNEQFF. CDR3 sequence (DNA): TGCGCCAGCAGCCAAGATCAGAGCTCCTACAATGAGCAGTTCTTC.